These T cell receptor beta chains were read from a single sample in a study of low-dose radiotherapy and immunotherapy resistance in tumors. TCRdb redid the calling of the reads with MiXCR, one entry per CDR3 protein. The profile shows about 97,000 distinct CDR3 sequences, about 20% of them singletons. The material sequenced was PBMCs, taken after low-dose radiotherapy plus immunotherapy. These receptors came from a male donor with prostate cancer. CDR3s include the opening cysteine and the closing phenylalanine or tryptophan. D genes are given only for firm matches. The size of a clone is reported for some rows only, either as once, few or many, or as a class for expanded clones.

j_call v_call clone_size d_call cdr3_nt cdr3_aa
TRBJ1-1 TRBV20-1 few NA TGCAGTGCTCAAAGCGACGACACTGAAGCTTTCTTT CSAQSDDTEAFF
TRBJ2-1 TRBV5-1 NA NA TGCGCCAGCAGCTTGGGACAGATGGACAATGAGCAGTTCTTC CASSLGQMDNEQFF
TRBJ2-5 TRBV5-1 many NA TGCGCCAGCAAAACCGGGACTCACCAAGAGACCCAGTACTTC CASKTGTHQETQYF
TRBJ1-3 TRBV20-1 many NA TGCAGTGCTAGGATACCTGGACGGGACTCTGGAAACACCATATATTTT CSARIPGRDSGNTIYF
TRBJ2-1 TRBV6-6 many NA TGTGCCAGTCTCCTTGGTTCCTACAATGAGCAGTTCTTC CASLLGSYNEQFF
TRBJ2-2 TRBV10-3 many TRBD1 TGTGCCAACGGGCGGACAGGGGGCCTCACCGGGGAGCTGTTTTTT CANGRTGGLTGELFF
TRBJ2-1 TRBV5-3 NA NA TGTGCCAGCAGCTTAGCTGGGACAGAGCAGTTCTTC CASSLAGTEQFF
TRBJ2-1 TRBV6-1 medium-sized NA TGTGCCAGCAGTGAACTGCAGGGATCCTACAATGAGCAGTTCTTC CASSELQGSYNEQFF
TRBJ1-2 TRBV3-1 many NA TGTGCCAGCAGCCAAGAATACAGGACTTATGGCTACACCTTC CASSQEYRTYGYTF
TRBJ2-1 TRBV11-2 NA NA TGTGGTGGGGCTGAGCAGTTCTTC CGGAEQFF
TRBJ2-7 TRBV19 many TRBD1 TGTGCCAGTAGTATCGGACAGGGGGACGAGCAGTACTTC CASSIGQGDEQYF
TRBJ2-5 TRBV5-1 few TRBD2 TGCGCCAGCTCCTCTAGCGGGCACCAAGAGACCCAGTACTTC CASSSSGHQETQYF
TRBJ2-7 TRBV11-2 many NA TGTGCCAGCAGCTCCCTCTCTGCAGGGATCGAGCAGTACTTC CASSSLSAGIEQYF
TRBJ1-3 TRBV4-2 few NA TGTGCCAGCAGCTTTGAGGGATCTGGAAACACCATATATTTT CASSFEGSGNTIYF
TRBJ1-2 TRBV5-6 many TRBD1 TGTGCCAGCAGCCCGGACAGGACCCGTGGCTACACCTTC CASSPDRTRGYTF
TRBJ2-5 TRBV7-7 many NA TGTGCTAGCAGCTTGACAGGCCTTGGGGAGACCCAGTACTTC CASSLTGLGETQYF